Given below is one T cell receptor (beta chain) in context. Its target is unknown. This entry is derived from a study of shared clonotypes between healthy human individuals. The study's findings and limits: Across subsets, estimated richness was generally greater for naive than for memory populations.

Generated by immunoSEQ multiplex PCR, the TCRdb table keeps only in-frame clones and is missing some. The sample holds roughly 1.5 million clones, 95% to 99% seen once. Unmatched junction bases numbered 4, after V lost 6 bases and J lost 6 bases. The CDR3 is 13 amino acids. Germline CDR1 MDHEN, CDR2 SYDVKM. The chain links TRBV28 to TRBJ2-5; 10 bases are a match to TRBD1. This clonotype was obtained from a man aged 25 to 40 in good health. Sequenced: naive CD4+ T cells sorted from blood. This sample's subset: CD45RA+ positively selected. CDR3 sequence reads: CASSRGQGKTQYF. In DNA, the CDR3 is TGTGCCAGCAGCCGGGGACAGGGGAAGACCCAGTACTTC.